This T cell receptor beta chain is drawn from a study of blood T cells in healthy people across ages. Study observations and caveats: The study lacked donor CMV status, which possibly confounded expanded clonotype changes. The recorded TCR beta diversity per million T cells decreased in a roughly linear manner with age.

Note on this clonotype: The antigen is not known.

Together with a sample-barcoded 5' primer, a J-beta primer mix was included in a second PCR lasting about 7 to 11 cycles. TCRdb fed the 5' RACE reads into MiXCR, producing one record per CDR3 protein. This table holds approximately 1.5 million distinct CDR3 sequences, about 35% found once. Germline V gene data show CDR1 as ENHRY and CDR2 as SYGVKD. This CDR3 region has 16 residues. V dropped 0 bases and J dropped 8; count of bases not matched to a gene: 10. The chain uses TRBV10-3 and TRBJ1-1; the match to TRBD1 covers 9 bases. The receptor's source is a woman younger than 45 in good health. Sequenced: blood. The CDR3 region is CAISESGQGQRSEAFF. CDR3 nucleotide sequence: TGTGCCATCAGTGAGTCAGGACAGGGGCAGAGGTCGGAAGCTTTCTTT.